The 11 T cell receptor beta chains below all came from one sample that was sequenced in a study of cytomegalovirus exposure and HLA in healthy donors. Primers for the PCR totalled 60 Vbeta and 13 Jbeta. The data were produced by immunoSEQ multiplex PCR, yet TCRdb's version contains in-frame clones alone and is incomplete. The specimen's table records approximately 110,000 clones. The sample taken for sequencing was PBMCs. Receptor source: a man aged 18 to 30 in good health and CMV-seronegative.

The chain carries TRBV4-1 and TRBJ1-1; 8 bases map to TRBD1. The CDR3 runs to 18 residues. Germline loops: CDR1 MGHRA, CDR2 YSYEKL. J gave up 2 bases and V 4 bases, and 15 bases lay outside the gene matches. CDR3 in amino acids: CASSRQQGATGANTEAFF. The CDR3 coding sequence is TGCGCCAGCAGCCGTCAGCAGGGGGCAACGGGGGCAAACACTGAAGCTTTCTTT.

This chain connects TRBV19 to TRBJ1-1, with 8 nucleotides matching TRBD1. Per germline, CDR1 LNHDA and CDR2 SQIVND (reference sequence). The V and J ends lost 1 base and 4 bases, in that order; junction bases with no gene match: 5. The CDR3 consists of 15 residues. The CDR3 coding sequence is TGTGCCAGTAGTATAGGTAGTACAGGGGGCACTGAAGCTTTCTTT. It encodes CASSIGSTGGTEAFF.

The chain couples TRBV28 to TRBJ2-3, with D perhaps matching TRBD2 (6 bases). The CDR3 runs 16 residues. Looked up from germline, CDR1 is MDHEN and CDR2 is SYDVKM. V was shortened by 1 base and J by 6 bases, with 17 bases between the two germline ends. CDR3 sequence reads: CASSLSGSGPGDTQYF. CDR3 in DNA: TGTGCCAGCAGTTTATCCGGGAGTGGTCCAGGGGATACGCAGTATTTT.

The genes are TRBV5-1 and TRBJ2-7; tentatively, D is TRBD1 (6 bases). Trimming stripped 6 bases from V and 3 bases from J, with 13 bases between. CDR1 SGHRS and CDR2 YFSETQ come from the germline V gene. The CDR3 runs 13 residues. CDR3 DNA: TGCGCCAGCAAGCATCAGGGGAACTACGAGCAGTACTTC. This gives the protein CASKHQGNYEQYF.

The CDR3 reads CASTGTSSHTDTQYF. Here the CDR3 DNA reads TGTGCCAGCACGGGGACTAGCTCCCACACAGATACGCAGTATTTT. The V and J genes are TRBV9 and TRBJ2-3; 9 nucleotides match TRBD2. Per the germline V gene, CDR1 is SGDLS and CDR2 is YYNGEE. V lost 6 bases and J lost 2; bases outside the gene matches: 7. The CDR3 runs to 15 residues.

The CDR3 loop reads CASSLDGGQGYQPQHF. The CDR3 region has the DNA TGTGCCAGCAGCTTGGACGGGGGACAGGGCTACCAGCCCCAGCATTTT. This chain links TRBV5-4 with TRBJ1-5, with TRBD1 identical over 9 bases. V was pared by 0 bases and J by 7 bases, with 8 bases of the junction left unmatched. The germline V gene has CDR1 SGHNT and CDR2 YYREEE (reference sequence). This CDR3 spans 16 amino acids.

The chain combines TRBV10-1 with TRBJ2-7, with 8 positions matching TRBD1. The CDR3 has 14 amino acids. The germline V gene encodes CDR1 WNHNN and CDR2 SYGVQD (reference sequence). The V and J ends lost 6 bases and 5 bases, in that order; junction bases with no gene match: 9. In nucleotides, the CDR3 is TGCGCCAGCAGCGAAAGGACAGGGAGGAACGAGCAGTACTTC. Encoded protein: CASSERTGRNEQYF.

The chain employs TRBV9 and TRBJ2-6; TRBD2 aligns across 8 bases. With 1 base clipped from V and 4 bases from J, the junction kept 7 bases outside the gene matches. CDR3 length equals 17 residues. The germline V gene encodes CDR1 SGDLS and CDR2 YYNGEE. The CDR3 region has the DNA TGTGCCAGCAGCGTAAGAACGGGAGGGCCGGGGGCCAACGTCCTGACTTTC. This codes for CASSVRTGGPGANVLTF.

The CDR3 protein is CASSLASRQETQYF. In nucleotides, the CDR3 is TGTGCCAGCAGCTTAGCGTCCAGGCAAGAGACCCAGTACTTC. The rearrangement joins TRBV11-2 to TRBJ2-5; D gene unclear. Germline V lookup: CDR1 SGHAT, CDR2 FQNNGV. V lost 1 base and J 2 bases, leaving 8 bases between the germline ends. The CDR3 loop spans 14 amino acids.

V is TRBV10-2 and J is TRBJ1-1, with D perhaps TRBD1 (5 bases). CDR1 and CDR2 from the germline V gene are WSHSY and SAAADI. V shed 3 bases and J shed 4 bases, with 9 bases lying between them. The CDR3 has 13 amino acids. In DNA form, the CDR3 reads TGCGCCAGCAGTGATGGGGGGGTCACTGAAGCTTTCTTT. Amino acid sequence: CASSDGGVTEAFF.

The rearrangement links TRBV11-2 to TRBJ1-1; no firm D call. The CDR3 sequence is 14 residues long. Per the germline V gene, CDR1 is SGHAT and CDR2 is FQNNGV. The V end lost 1 base, the J end lost 1 base, and 7 bases lay between the germline ends. CDR3 nucleotide sequence: TGTGCCAGCAGCTTAGGAACGGGGAACACTGAAGCTTTCTTT. It is translated as CASSLGTGNTEAFF.